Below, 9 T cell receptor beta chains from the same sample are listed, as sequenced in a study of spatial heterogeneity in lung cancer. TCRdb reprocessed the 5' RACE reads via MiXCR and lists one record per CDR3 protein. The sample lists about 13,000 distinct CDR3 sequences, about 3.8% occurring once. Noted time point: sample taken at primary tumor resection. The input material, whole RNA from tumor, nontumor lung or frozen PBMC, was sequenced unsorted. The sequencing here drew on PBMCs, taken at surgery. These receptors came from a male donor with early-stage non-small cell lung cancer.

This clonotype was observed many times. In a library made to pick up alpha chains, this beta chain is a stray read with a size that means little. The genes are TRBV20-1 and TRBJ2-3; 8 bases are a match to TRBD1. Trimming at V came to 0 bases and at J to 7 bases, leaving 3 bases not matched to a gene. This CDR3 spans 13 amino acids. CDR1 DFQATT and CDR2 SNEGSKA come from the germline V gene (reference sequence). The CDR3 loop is CSARDYRGNTQYF. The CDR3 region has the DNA TGCAGTGCTAGAGACTACAGGGGGAATACGCAGTATTTT.

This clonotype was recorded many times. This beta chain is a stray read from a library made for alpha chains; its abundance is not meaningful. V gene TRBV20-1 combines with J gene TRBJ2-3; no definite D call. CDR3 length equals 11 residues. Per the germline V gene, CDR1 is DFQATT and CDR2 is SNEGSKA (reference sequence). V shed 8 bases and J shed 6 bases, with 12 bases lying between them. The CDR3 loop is CSWTRRDTQYF. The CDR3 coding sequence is TGCAGTTGGACCCGCAGGGATACGCAGTATTTT.

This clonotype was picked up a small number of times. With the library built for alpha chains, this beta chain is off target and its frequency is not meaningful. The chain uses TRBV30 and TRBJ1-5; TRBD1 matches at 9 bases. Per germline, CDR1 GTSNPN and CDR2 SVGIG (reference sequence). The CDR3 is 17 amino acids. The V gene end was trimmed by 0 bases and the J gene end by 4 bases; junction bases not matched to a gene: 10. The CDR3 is CAWSVLHVGQGNQPQHF. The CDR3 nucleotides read TGTGCCTGGAGTGTACTTCATGTGGGACAGGGAAATCAGCCCCAGCATTTT.

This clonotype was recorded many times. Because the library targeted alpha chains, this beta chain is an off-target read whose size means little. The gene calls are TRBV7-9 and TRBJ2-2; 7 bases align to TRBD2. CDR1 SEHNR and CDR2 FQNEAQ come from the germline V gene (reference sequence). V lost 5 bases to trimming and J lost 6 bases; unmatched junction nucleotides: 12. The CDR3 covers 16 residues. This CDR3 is CASSTLPSGKAGELFF. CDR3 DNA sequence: TGTGCCAGCAGCACCCTCCCCAGCGGGAAGGCCGGGGAGCTGTTTTTT.

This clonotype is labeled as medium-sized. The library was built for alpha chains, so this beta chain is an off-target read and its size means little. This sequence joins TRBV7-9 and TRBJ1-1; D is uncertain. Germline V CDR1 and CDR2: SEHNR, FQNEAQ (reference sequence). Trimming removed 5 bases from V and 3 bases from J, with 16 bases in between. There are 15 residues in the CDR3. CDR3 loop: CASSPTLAGYTEAFF. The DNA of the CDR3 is TGTGCCAGCAGCCCGACCCTAGCGGGATACACTGAAGCTTTCTTT.

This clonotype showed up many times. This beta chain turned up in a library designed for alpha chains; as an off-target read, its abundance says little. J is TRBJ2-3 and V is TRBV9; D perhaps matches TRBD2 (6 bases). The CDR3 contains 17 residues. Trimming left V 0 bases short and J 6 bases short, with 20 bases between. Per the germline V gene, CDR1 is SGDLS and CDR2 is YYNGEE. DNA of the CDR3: TGTGCCAGCAGCGTAGTCGGGGACTCCCGGGCCGGGGATACGCAGTATTTT. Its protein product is CASSVVGDSRAGDTQYF.

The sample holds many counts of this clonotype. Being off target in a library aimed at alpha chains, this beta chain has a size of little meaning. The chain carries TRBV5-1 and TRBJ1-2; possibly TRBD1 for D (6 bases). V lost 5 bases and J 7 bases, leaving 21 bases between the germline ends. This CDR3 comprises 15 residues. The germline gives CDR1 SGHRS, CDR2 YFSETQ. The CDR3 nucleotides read TGCGCCAGCAGTCCTCAGGGGCTGGAGCGGGGTGGCTACACCTTC. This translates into CASSPQGLERGGYTF.

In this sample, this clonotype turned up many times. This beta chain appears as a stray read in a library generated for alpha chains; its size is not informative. The CDR3 here is CATIPSVDYGYTF. The CDR3 DNA is TGTGCCACGATTCCCAGTGTCGACTATGGCTACACCTTC. This rearrangement joins TRBV28 to TRBJ1-2; D gene uncertain. The CDR3 is 13 amino acids. CDR1 MDHEN and CDR2 SYDVKM come from the germline V gene. Trimming pared 10 bases from V and 3 bases from J, leaving 15 bases between.

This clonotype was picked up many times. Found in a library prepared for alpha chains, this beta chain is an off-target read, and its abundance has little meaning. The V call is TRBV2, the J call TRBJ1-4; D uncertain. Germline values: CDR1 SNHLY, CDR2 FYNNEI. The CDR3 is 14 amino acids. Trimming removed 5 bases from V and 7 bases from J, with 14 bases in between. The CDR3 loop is CASSSGLFSEKLFF. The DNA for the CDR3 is TGTGCCAGCAGTTCAGGATTGTTCTCTGAAAAACTGTTTTTT.